A single T cell receptor (beta chain) is shown here with its context. No antigen is known for it. This sample is part of a study of cytomegalovirus exposure and HLA in healthy donors. Looking at the study overall: From HLA-typed donors, an early data release held about 85 million unique TCRs. Within the Caucasian-associated ancestry cluster were around 81% of the approximately 400 genotyped donors.

Between the trimmed V and J ends, which lost 6 bases and 1 base, there was a span of 10 bases. The CDR3 contains 14 residues. The germline gives CDR1 MNHNS, CDR2 SASEGT. The PCR employed 60 Vbeta primers together with 13 Jbeta primers. Profiling relied on immunoSEQ multiplex PCR, and the TCRdb table lists in-frame clones only, not all of them. The sample carries more than 95,000 clones, 64% recorded once. Study observations and caveats: In a later analysis, parvovirus B19, influenza, CMV and Epstein-Barr virus appeared linked to several top co-occurrence clusters.

The V and J genes are TRBV6-1 and TRBJ1-3; maybe TRBD1 (6 bases). The TCR was taken from a man aged 60 to 69 in good health and CMV-seronegative. Sequenced material: PBMCs. CDR3 nucleotides: TGTGCCAGCAGAGCAGGGACATCTGGAAACACCATATATTTT. Protein sequence: CASRAGTSGNTIYF.